These 27 T cell receptor beta chains were all obtained from the same sample, sequenced in a study of blood T cells in healthy people across ages. For the second PCR, which ran for about 6 to 11 cycles, a sample-barcoded 5' primer and a J-beta primer mix were used. TCRdb recomputed calls from the 5' RACE reads with MiXCR, one row per CDR3 protein. The data contain approximately 770,000 distinct CDR3 sequences, over 45% of them singletons. The sequencing input was blood. The receptors stem from a man aged 30-40 years in good health.

The chain carries TRBV12-3 or TRBV12-4 and TRBJ2-3, with TRBD2 matching over 10 bases. This CDR3 has 16 amino acids. J was trimmed by 2 bases and V by 6 bases; bases with no gene match: 8. The CDR3 is CASRMIAGGNTDTQYF. CDR3 bases: TGTGCCAGCAGAATGATAGCGGGAGGAAACACAGATACGCAGTATTTT.

This clonotype was recorded a few times. The chain employs TRBV27 and TRBJ2-5; 7 bases agree with TRBD1. The end of the DNA fits TRBJ2-7 better, so the J call may be wrong. CDR1 and CDR2 (germline): MNHEY, SMNVEV (reference sequence). The CDR3 sequence is 12 residues long. The CDR3 loop reads CASSGNRGEQYF. The CDR3 nucleotides read TGTGCCAGCAGTGGGAACAGGGGCGAGCAGTACTTC.

CDR3 DNA sequence: TGTGCCAGCAGTTTGGCAGGGGGCCTTGGCTACACCTTC. This encodes CASSLAGGLGYTF. The rearrangement joins TRBV12-3 or TRBV12-4 to TRBJ1-2, with TRBD1 matching over 8 bases. This CDR3 has 13 amino acids. V lost 3 bases and J lost 7; bases outside the gene matches: 4.

This chain links TRBV4-2 with TRBJ1-1; D gene uncertain. CDR1 is LGHNA, CDR2 YNFKEQ, per germline. Trimming pared 1 base from V and 12 bases from J, leaving 12 bases between. The CDR3 is 12 amino acids. As DNA, the CDR3 is TGTGCCAGCAGCCAAGGAGAGGGTATAACTTTCTTT. This gives the protein CASSQGEGITFF.

This clonotype was recorded a few times. The V call is TRBV10-3, the J call TRBJ2-5; no firm D call. Between the trimmed V and J ends, which lost 2 bases and 1 base, there was a span of 8 bases. CDR1 and CDR2 (germline): ENHRY, SYGVKD. The CDR3 runs to 14 residues. The CDR3 region has the DNA TGTGCCATCAGTGAGAGGACGGCCCAAGAGACCCAGTACTTC. Encoded protein: CAISERTAQETQYF.

The rearrangement links TRBV7-9 to TRBJ2-1, with TRBD2 matching over 9 bases. The length of the CDR3 is 15 residues. V trimming: 1 base; J trimming: 6 bases; junction bases outside the gene matches: 4. Germline V gives CDR1 SEHNR, CDR2 FQNEAQ (reference sequence). As DNA, the CDR3 is TGTGCCAGCAGCTTAGTGGGTAGCGGGGGCAATGAGCAGTTCTTC. Translated, it gives CASSLVGSGGNEQFF. The whole variable domain, filled in from reference TRBV7-9 and TRBJ2-1, reads DTGVSQNPRHKITKRGQNVTFRCDPISEHNRLYWYRQTLGQGPEFLTYFQNEAQLEKSRLLSDRFSAERPKGSFSTLEIQRTEQGDSAMYLCASSLVGSGGNEQFFGPGTRLTVL.

The chain links TRBV14 to TRBJ2-3; D remains ambiguous. V was clipped by 5 bases and J by 0 bases, with 12 bases between them. CDR1 SGHDN and CDR2 FVKESK come from the germline V gene. The CDR3 runs 15 residues. CDR3 bases: TGTGCCAGCAGCATAACTTTACAGAGCACAGATACGCAGTATTTT. Translation gives CASSITLQSTDTQYF.

This sequence joins TRBV29-1 and TRBJ1-2; D gene uncertain. CDR1 and CDR2 from the germline V gene are SQVTM and ANQGSEA. Trimming stripped 3 bases from V and 5 bases from J, with 10 bases between. This CDR3 has 12 amino acids. As DNA, the CDR3 is TGCAGCGTTGAGTTGGGGAAGTATGGCTACACCTTC. Its translation is CSVELGKYGYTF.

The chain is built from TRBV9 and TRBJ2-1; 7 bases map to TRBD2. The V gene's germline CDR1 is SGDLS and CDR2 YYNGEE. The CDR3 is 14 residues long. V was clipped by 1 base and J by 7 bases; unmatched bases: 5. DNA of the CDR3: TGTGCCAGCAGCGTATACTTGGGGGGGAATGAGCAGTTCTTC. Protein: CASSVYLGGNEQFF.

The CDR3 reads CASSVGGTSGVQETQYF. The CDR3 DNA reads TGTGCCAGCAGCGTCGGAGGGACTAGCGGGGTGCAGGAGACCCAGTACTTC. The chain uses TRBV9 and TRBJ2-5, with 13 bases matching TRBD2. Germline V gene sequence: CDR1 SGDLS, CDR2 YYNGEE. V lost 2 bases, J lost 5 bases, and 9 bases stayed unmatched. The CDR3 runs to 17 residues.

The chain uses TRBV7-3 and TRBJ2-1, with D perhaps matching TRBD1 or TRBD2 (5 bases each). The CDR3 extends over 12 amino acids. V was pared by 5 bases and J by 15 bases, with 17 bases between. The germline CDR1 and CDR2 sequences are SGHTA and FQGTGA. The CDR3 nucleotides read TGTGCCAGCAGCCGGGACGACGGGGTTCTGTTCTTC. This translates into CASSRDDGVLFF.

The J gene is TRBJ2-1, the V gene TRBV14; D unresolved. The V gene lost 0 bases and the J gene lost 10 bases, with 4 bases spanning the gap. This CDR3 region has 11 residues. CDR1 is SGHDN and CDR2 is FVKESK in the germline V gene. CDR3 region: CASSQDYEQFF. The CDR3 DNA sequence: TGTGCCAGCAGCCAAGATTACGAGCAGTTCTTC.

This chain joins TRBV29-1 and TRBJ2-1, with TRBD2 matching 11 bases. With V trimmed by 0 bases and J by 1 base, 5 bases remained unmatched. The CDR3 length is 17 residues. Germline CDR1 and CDR2: SQVTM and ANQGSEA. DNA of the CDR3: TGCAGCGTTGAAGAACTAGCGGGAGTTCCATCCTACAATGAGCAGTTCTTC. Translated: CSVEELAGVPSYNEQFF.

The table lists this clonotype with a count of one. V is TRBV27 and J is TRBJ2-5; 9 bases line up with TRBD2. Germline assignment: CDR1 MNHEY and CDR2 SMNVEV (reference sequence). The CDR3 contains 14 residues. V shed 6 bases and J 1 base; nucleotides not matched to a gene: 3. The CDR3 here is CASREREAQETQYF. In DNA form, the CDR3 reads TGTGCCAGCAGAGAGCGGGAGGCCCAAGAGACCCAGTACTTC.

The chain carries TRBV10-3 and TRBJ2-7; 8 bases match TRBD1. CDR3 length: 14 amino acids. From germline, CDR1 is ENHRY and CDR2 SYGVKD. The CDR3 loop reads CTTLKTGVADEQYF. The CDR3, as DNA: TGTACCACCCTAAAGACAGGGGTAGCAGACGAGCAGTACTTC.

A remark on this clonotype: The junction shows a germline mismatch at one end, possibly a read error. This rearrangement joins TRBV7-2 to TRBJ2-3, with 7 bases lining up with TRBD2. Germline CDR1 and CDR2: SGHTA and FQGNSA. There are 16 residues in the CDR3. The CDR3 protein is CASSPLGSGATDTRYF. The CDR3 DNA follows: TGTGCCAGCAGCCCCCTGGGGAGCGGGGCCACAGATACGCGGTATTTT. Based on the CDR3 plus reference TRBV7-2 and TRBJ2-3, the full variable domain is GAGVSQSPSNKVTEKGKDVELRCDPISGHTALYWYRQSLGQGLEFLIYFQGNSAPDKSGLPSDRFSAERTGGSVSTLTIQRTQQEDSAVYLCASSPLGSGATDTRYFGPGTRLTVL.

This sequence joins TRBV7-9 and TRBJ2-5, with D hard to call. Germline CDR1 and CDR2: SEHNR and FQNEAQ (reference sequence). Trimming took off 5 bases at V and 2 bases at J, with 18 bases between the two ends. This CDR3 spans 16 amino acids. The CDR3 DNA reads TGTGCCAGCAGCCTCACTTCTCGGAGCAATCAAGAGACCCAGTACTTC. This sequence encodes CASSLTSRSNQETQYF. Full variable domain (remainder filled in from reference TRBV7-9 and TRBJ2-5): DTGVSQNPRHKITKRGQNVTFRCDPISEHNRLYWYRQTLGQGPEFLTYFQNEAQLEKSRLLSDRFSAERPKGSFSTLEIQRTEQGDSAMYLCASSLTSRSNQETQYFGPGTRLLVL.

This sequence joins TRBV4-1 and TRBJ2-5; 7 nucleotides align to TRBD2. Looked up from germline, CDR1 is MGHRA and CDR2 is YSYEKL. V lost 3 bases and J lost 11; bases outside the gene matches: 21. This CDR3 is built from 17 residues. CDR3 DNA sequence: TGCGCCAGCAGCCACCAGATGGGGACTAAAACTTACAATGAGCAGTACTTC. It specifies CASSHQMGTKTYNEQYF.

The V and J genes are TRBV27 and TRBJ2-4; 13 nucleotides line up with TRBD2. The assigned J gene may be wrong: the sequence end matches TRBJ2-7 better. CDR3 length equals 15 residues. From germline, CDR1 is MNHEY and CDR2 SMNVEV (reference sequence). The chain's CDR3 is CASSSRTSGSSEQYF. Written as DNA, the CDR3 is TGTGCCAGCAGCTCCCGGACTAGCGGGAGTTCCGAGCAGTACTTC.

The CDR3 region has the DNA TGTGCCAGCAGCGAAAGCGGGGGGCCATACACAGATACGCAGTATTTT. As protein: CASSESGGPYTDTQYF. V gene TRBV3-1 combines with J gene TRBJ2-3; 9 nucleotides line up with TRBD2. CDR3 length equals 16 residues. J lost 2 bases, V lost 5 bases, and 8 bases had no gene match. Germline V lookup: CDR1 LGHDT, CDR2 YNNKEL (reference sequence).

The rearrangement joins TRBV20-1 to TRBJ2-7; tentatively, D is TRBD1 (6 bases). The V end lost 3 bases, the J end lost 3 bases, and 15 bases lay between the germline ends. In germline, CDR1 is DFQATT, CDR2 SNEGSKA (reference sequence). The CDR3 is 14 residues long. The CDR3 here is CSASSTGQSYEQYF. For the CDR3, the DNA is TGCAGTGCTAGTTCGACGGGACAAAGCTACGAGCAGTACTTC.

This sequence joins TRBV7-9 and TRBJ2-6, with TRBD1 identical over 7 bases. The CDR3 sequence is 18 residues long. In germline, CDR1 is SEHNR, CDR2 FQNEAQ (reference sequence). Trimming at V came to 5 bases and at J to 4 bases, leaving 14 bases not matched to a gene. The CDR3 sequence is CASSPPTGQLWGANVLTF. The CDR3 DNA reads TGTGCCAGCAGCCCACCGACAGGGCAGCTGTGGGGGGCCAACGTCCTGACTTTC.

Concerning this clonotype: Its ends do not fully match the called genes, so a read error is possible. This sequence joins TRBV7-9 and TRBJ2-1; the match to TRBD2 covers 9 bases. The length of the CDR3 is 15 residues. Looked up from germline, CDR1 is SEHNR and CDR2 is FQNEAQ (reference sequence). The CDR3 loop is CASSRLAGMYSEQFF. For the CDR3, the DNA is TGTGCCAGCAGCCGCCTAGCGGGAATGTACAGTGAGCAGTTCTTC.

This clonotype came up a few times. The chain joins TRBV30 to TRBJ2-1; D call uncertain. The CDR3 covers 13 residues. CDR1 and CDR2 (germline): GTSNPN, SVGIG (reference sequence). The V and J ends lost 0 bases and 12 bases respectively, with 15 bases between them. The CDR3 loop is CAWSVVGLGGQFF. CDR3 bases: TGTGCCTGGAGTGTCGTCGGTCTGGGTGGGCAGTTCTTC.

The chain uses TRBV29-1 and TRBJ2-3, with 7 bases that match TRBD2. In germline, CDR1 is SQVTM, CDR2 ANQGSEA. CDR3 size: 12 residues. V gave up 4 bases and J gave up 6 bases; unmatched junction bases: 4. Here the CDR3 reads CSVGYSGDTQYF. The CDR3 DNA follows: TGCAGCGTTGGATATAGCGGGGATACGCAGTATTTT.

V and J are TRBV7-9 and TRBJ2-3; D possibly corresponds to TRBD2 (5 bases). V was cut by 5 bases and J by 6 bases, with 12 bases left in between. Germline V gene sequence: CDR1 SEHNR, CDR2 FQNEAQ (reference sequence). This CDR3 spans 13 amino acids. The CDR3 reads CASSDYGSDTQYF. For the CDR3, the DNA is TGTGCCAGCAGCGACTATGGTTCGGATACGCAGTATTTT.

V gene TRBV4-1 combines with J gene TRBJ2-3; TRBD2 aligns across 10 bases. The germline V gene encodes CDR1 MGHRA and CDR2 YSYEKL. CDR3 size: 18 residues. V shed 0 bases, J shed 0 bases, and the junction held 6 bases outside the gene matches. DNA of the CDR3: TGCGCCAGCAGCCAAGAAGCGGGGGGGACCCCTAGCACAGATACGCAGTATTTT. Translated, it gives CASSQEAGGTPSTDTQYF.